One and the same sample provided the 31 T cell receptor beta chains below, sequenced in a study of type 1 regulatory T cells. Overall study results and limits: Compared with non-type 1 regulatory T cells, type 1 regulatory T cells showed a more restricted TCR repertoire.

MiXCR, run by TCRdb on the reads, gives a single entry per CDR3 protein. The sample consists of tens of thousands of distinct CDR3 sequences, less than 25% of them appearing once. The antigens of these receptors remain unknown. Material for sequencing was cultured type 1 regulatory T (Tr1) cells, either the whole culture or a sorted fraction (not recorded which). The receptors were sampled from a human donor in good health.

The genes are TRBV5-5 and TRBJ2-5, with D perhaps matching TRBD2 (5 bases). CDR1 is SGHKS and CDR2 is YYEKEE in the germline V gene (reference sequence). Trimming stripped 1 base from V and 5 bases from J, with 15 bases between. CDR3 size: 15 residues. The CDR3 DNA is TGTGCCAGCAGCTTGATCGGAGGAGCAATTGAGACCCAGTACTTC. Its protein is CASSLIGGAIETQYF.

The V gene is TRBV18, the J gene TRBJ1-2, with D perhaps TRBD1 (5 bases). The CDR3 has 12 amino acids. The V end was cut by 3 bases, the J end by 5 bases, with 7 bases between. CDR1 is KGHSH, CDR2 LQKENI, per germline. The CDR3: CASSPGGYGYTF. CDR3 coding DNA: TGTGCCAGCTCACCGGGGGGATATGGCTACACCTTC. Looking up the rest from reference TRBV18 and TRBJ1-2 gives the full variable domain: NAGVMQNPRHLVRRRGQEARLRCSPMKGHSHVYWYRQLPEEGLKFMVYLQKENIIDESGMPKERFSAEFPKEGPSILRIQQVVRGDSAAYFCASSPGGYGYTFGSGTRLTVV.

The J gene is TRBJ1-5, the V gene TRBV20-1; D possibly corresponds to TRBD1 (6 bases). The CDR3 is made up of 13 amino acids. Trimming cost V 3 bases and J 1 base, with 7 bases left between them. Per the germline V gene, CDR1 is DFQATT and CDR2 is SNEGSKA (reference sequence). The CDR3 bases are TGCAGTGCTAGTCAGGGGAGCAATCAGCCCCAGCATTTT. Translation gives CSASQGSNQPQHF.

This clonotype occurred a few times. This CDR3 is CSVINYNEQFF. For the CDR3, the DNA is TGCAGCGTTATCAACTACAATGAGCAGTTCTTC. The chain uses TRBV29-1 and TRBJ2-1; no clear D. The CDR3 is made up of 11 amino acids. Germline V gene data show CDR1 as SQVTM and CDR2 as ANQGSEA. V dropped 5 bases and J dropped 3 bases, with 5 bases sitting between them.

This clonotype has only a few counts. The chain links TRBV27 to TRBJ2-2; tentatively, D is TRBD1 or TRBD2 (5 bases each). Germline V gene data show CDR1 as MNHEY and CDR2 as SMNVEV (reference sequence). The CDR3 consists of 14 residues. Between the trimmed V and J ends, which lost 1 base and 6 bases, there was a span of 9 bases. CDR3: CASSLWGTAGELFF. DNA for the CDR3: TGTGCCAGCAGTTTATGGGGGACCGCCGGGGAGCTGTTTTTT.

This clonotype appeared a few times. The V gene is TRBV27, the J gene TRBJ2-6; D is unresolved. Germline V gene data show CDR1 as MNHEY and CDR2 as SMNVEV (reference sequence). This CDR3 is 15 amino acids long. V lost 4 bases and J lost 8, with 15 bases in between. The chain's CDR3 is CASSSYLVGTNVLTF. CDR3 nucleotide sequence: TGTGCCAGCAGTTCCTACTTAGTCGGTACCAACGTCCTGACTTTC.

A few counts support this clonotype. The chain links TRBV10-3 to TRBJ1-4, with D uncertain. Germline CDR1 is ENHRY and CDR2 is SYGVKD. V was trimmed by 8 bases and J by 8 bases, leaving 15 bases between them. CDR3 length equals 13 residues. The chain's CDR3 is CAIGVNYEEKLFF. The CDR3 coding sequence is TGTGCCATCGGGGTTAATTACGAGGAAAAACTGTTTTTT.

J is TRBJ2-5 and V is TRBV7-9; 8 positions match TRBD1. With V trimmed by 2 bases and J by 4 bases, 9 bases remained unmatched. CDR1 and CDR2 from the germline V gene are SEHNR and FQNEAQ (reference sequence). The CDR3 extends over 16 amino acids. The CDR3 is CASSLMGRGQGETQYF. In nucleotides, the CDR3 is TGTGCCAGCAGCTTAATGGGCAGGGGGCAAGGAGAGACCCAGTACTTC.

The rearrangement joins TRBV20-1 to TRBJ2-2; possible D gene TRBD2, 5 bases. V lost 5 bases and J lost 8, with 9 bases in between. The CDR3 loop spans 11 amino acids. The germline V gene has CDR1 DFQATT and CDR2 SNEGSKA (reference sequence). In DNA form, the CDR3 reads TGCAGTGCTGGGGAGCGTGGGGAGCTGTTTTTT. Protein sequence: CSAGERGELFF.

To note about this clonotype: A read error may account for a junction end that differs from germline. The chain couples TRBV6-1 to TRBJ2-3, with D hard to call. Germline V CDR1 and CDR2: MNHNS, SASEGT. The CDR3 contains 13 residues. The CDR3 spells CASCEDRTDTQYF. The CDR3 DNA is TGTGCCAGCTGTGAGGACCGCACAGATACGCAGTATTTT.

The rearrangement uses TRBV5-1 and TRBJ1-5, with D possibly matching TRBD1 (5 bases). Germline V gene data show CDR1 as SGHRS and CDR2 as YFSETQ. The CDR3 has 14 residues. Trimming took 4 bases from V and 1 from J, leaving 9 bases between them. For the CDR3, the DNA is TGCGCCAGCAGCGCAGACAGCAGCAATCAGCCCCAGCATTTT. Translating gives CASSADSSNQPQHF. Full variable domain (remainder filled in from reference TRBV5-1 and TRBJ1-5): KAGVTQTPRYLIKTRGQQVTLSCSPISGHRSVSWYQQTPGQGLQFLFEYFSETQRNKGNFPGRFSGRQFSNSRSEMNVSTLELGDSALYLCASSADSSNQPQHFGDGTRLSIL.

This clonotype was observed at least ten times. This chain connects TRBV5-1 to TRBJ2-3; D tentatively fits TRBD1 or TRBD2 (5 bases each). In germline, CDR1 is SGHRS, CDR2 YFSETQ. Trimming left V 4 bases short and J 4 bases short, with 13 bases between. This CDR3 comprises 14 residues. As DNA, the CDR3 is TGCGCCAGCAGCCCCTCGAGGGGAGCAGATACGCAGTATTTT. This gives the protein CASSPSRGADTQYF.

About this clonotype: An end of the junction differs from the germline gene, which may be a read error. In nucleotides, the CDR3 is TGTGCCAGCAGCCATTTAAATGAGCGGTTCTTC. It translates to CASSHLNERFF. This rearrangement joins TRBV14 to TRBJ2-1, with D uncertain. In germline, CDR1 is SGHDN, CDR2 FVKESK. The CDR3 totals 11 residues.

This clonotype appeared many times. This chain's CDR3 is CSVATLKDTEAFF. Here the CDR3 DNA reads TGCAGCGTTGCGACATTGAAAGACACTGAAGCTTTCTTT. The chain carries TRBV29-1 and TRBJ1-1, with D unresolved. With 4 bases removed from V and 3 bases from J, the gap between germline ends came to 12 bases. The germline gives CDR1 SQVTM, CDR2 ANQGSEA. The CDR3 sequence is 13 residues long.

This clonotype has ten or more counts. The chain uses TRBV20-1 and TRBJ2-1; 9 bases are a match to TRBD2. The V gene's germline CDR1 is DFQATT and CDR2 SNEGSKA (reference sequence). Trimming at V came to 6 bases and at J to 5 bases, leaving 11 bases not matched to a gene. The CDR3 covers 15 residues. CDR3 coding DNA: TGCAGTGCCCCGGCCGGGACTAGCAGGCACAATGAGCAGTTCTTC. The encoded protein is CSAPAGTSRHNEQFF.

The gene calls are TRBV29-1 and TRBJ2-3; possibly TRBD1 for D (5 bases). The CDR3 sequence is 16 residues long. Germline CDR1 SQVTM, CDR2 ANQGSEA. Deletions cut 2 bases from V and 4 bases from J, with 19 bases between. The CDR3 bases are TGCAGCGTTGAACTCATCAGGGTACCTTTTTCAGATACGCAGTATTTT. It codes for CSVELIRVPFSDTQYF.

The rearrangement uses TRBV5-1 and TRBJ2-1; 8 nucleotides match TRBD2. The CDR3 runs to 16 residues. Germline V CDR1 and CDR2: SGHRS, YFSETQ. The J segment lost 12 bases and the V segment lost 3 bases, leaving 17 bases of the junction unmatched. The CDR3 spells CASSWPVGRAPSSQFF. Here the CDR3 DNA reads TGCGCCAGCAGCTGGCCTGTCGGGAGGGCCCCGTCATCGCAGTTCTTC. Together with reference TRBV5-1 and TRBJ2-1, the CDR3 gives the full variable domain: KAGVTQTPRYLIKTRGQQVTLSCSPISGHRSVSWYQQTPGQGLQFLFEYFSETQRNKGNFPGRFSGRQFSNSRSEMNVSTLELGDSALYLCASSWPVGRAPSSQFFGPGTRLTVL.

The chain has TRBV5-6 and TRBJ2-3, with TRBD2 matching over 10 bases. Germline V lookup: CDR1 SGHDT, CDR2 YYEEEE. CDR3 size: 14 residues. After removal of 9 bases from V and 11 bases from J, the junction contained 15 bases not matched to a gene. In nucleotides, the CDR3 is TGTGCCACCAGGAAACTAGCGGGACCCGTGGAGCAGTATTTT. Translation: CATRKLAGPVEQYF.

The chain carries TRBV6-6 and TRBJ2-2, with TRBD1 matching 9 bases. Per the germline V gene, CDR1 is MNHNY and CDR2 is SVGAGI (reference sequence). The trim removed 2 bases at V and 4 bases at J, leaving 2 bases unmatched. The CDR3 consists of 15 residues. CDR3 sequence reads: CASSYGTGSTGELFF. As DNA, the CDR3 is TGTGCCAGCAGTTACGGGACAGGGAGCACCGGGGAGCTGTTTTTT.

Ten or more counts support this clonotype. The DNA for the CDR3 is TGTGCCAGCAGTGTACAGGGAGAAAGCATTCAGTACTTC. Translating gives CASSVQGESIQYF. This rearrangement joins TRBV9 to TRBJ2-4, with D possibly matching TRBD1 (6 bases). The CDR3 spans 13 residues. Trimming shortened V by 5 bases and J by 9 bases, and 15 bases separated the two germline ends. Germline-derived CDR1 and CDR2 are SGDLS and YYNGEE.

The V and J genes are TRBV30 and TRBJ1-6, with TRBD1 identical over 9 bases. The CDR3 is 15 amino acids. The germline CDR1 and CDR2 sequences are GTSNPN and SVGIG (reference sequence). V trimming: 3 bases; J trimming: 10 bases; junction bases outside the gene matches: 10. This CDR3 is CAWRSSGTGHSPLHF. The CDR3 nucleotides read TGTGCCTGGAGGAGCTCCGGGACAGGGCACTCACCCCTCCACTTT.

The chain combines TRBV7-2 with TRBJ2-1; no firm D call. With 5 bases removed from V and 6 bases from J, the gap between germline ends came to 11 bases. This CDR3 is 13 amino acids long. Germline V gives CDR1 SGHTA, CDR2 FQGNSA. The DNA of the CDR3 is TGTGCCAGCAGCCCCCGGTCCAGCAATGAGCAGTTCTTC. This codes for CASSPRSSNEQFF.

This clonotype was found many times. CDR3 region: CASSLGGKVAEQFF. As DNA, the CDR3 is TGTGCCAGCAGCTTGGGCGGGAAAGTAGCTGAGCAGTTCTTC. This chain joins TRBV5-6 and TRBJ2-1, with D maybe TRBD2 (6 bases). V was trimmed by 0 bases and J by 9 bases, leaving 13 bases between them. The CDR3 has 14 residues. CDR1 is SGHDT, CDR2 YYEEEE, per germline.

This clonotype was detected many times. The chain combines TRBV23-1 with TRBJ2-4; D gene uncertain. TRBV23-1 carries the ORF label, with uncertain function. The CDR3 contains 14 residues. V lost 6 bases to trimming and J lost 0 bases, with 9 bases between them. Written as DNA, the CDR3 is TGCGCCAGCAGGGGGAACCTAGCCAAAAACATTCAGTACTTC. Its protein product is CASRGNLAKNIQYF.

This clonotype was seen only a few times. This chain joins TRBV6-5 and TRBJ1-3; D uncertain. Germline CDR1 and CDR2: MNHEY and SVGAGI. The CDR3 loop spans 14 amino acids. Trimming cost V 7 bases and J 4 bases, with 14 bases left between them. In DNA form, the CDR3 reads TGTGCCAGCACCTCAACGTCGGAGGGAAACACCATATATTTT. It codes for CASTSTSEGNTIYF.

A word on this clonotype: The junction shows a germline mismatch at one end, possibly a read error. This chain's CDR3 is CASSEGTATYTHF. DNA of the CDR3: TGTGCCAGCAGTGAAGGGACAGCCACCTATACCCACTTC. This chain uses TRBV2 with TRBJ1-2; TRBD1 is a possible D gene (6 bases). The CDR3 is 13 amino acids. Germline-derived CDR1 and CDR2 are SNHLY and FYNNEI.

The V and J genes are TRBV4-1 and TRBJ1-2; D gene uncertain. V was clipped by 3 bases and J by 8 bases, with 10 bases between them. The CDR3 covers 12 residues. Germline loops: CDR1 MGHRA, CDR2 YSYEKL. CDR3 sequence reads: CASSHNRRGYTF. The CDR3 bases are TGCGCCAGCAGCCACAATCGGAGGGGCTACACCTTC.

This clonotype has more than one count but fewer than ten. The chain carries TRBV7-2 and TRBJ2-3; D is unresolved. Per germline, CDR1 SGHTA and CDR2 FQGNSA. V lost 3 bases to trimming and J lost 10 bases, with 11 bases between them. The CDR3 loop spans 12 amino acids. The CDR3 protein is CASSLTHGAQYF. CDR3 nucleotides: TGTGCCAGCAGCTTGACACACGGTGCGCAGTATTTT.

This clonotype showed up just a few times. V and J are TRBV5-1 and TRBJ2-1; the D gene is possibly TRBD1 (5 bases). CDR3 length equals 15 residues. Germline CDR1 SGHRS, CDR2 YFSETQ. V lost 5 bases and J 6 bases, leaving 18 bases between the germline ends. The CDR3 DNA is TGCGCCAGCAGGGTAACAGGTATCTCCGGCAATGAGCAGTTCTTC. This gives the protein CASRVTGISGNEQFF.

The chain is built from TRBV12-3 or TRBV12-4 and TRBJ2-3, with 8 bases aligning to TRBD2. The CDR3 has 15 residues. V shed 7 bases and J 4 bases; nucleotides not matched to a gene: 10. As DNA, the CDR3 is TGTGCCAGCAACCTAAGCGGGGGTTTGTCAGATACGCAGTATTTT. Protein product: CASNLSGGLSDTQYF.

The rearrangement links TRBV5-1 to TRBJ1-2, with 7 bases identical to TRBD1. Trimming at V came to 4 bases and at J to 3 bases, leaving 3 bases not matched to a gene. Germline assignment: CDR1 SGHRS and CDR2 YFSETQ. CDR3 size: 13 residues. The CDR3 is CASSPQGDYGYTF. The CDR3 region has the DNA TGCGCCAGCAGCCCCCAGGGGGACTATGGCTACACCTTC.